Reported below is one T cell receptor beta chain. Its antigen is unidentified. A CD45RA-negative memory subset and a CD45RA+ naive subset were separated from the CD4+ cells. Repertoires were generated with immunoSEQ multiplex PCR, while TCRdb's copy carries only in-frame clones and drops some. The sample gives 550,000 to 850,000 clones, around 67% of which show up once; roughly 1.7% is in the top ten. Unmatched junction bases numbered 6, after V lost 5 bases and J lost 5 bases. Germline lookup yields CDR1 SEHNR and CDR2 FQNEAQ (reference sequence). The CDR3 has 13 amino acids. This record comes from a study of shared clonotypes between healthy human individuals. Study-level results: It was observed that approximately 5% of naive CD4 clonotypes were shared across several donors. Expectations were that clonotype sharing among donors would be affected by sequencing depth.

The chain employs TRBV7-9 and TRBJ2-7, with TRBD1 matching 7 bases. Sequenced input: memory CD4+ T cells sorted from blood. Subset here: CD45RA-negative fraction. The sequence derives from a woman aged 25 to 39 in good health. The CDR3: CASSIQGPNEQYF. For the CDR3, the DNA is TGTGCCAGCAGCATACAGGGGCCCAACGAGCAGTACTTC.